This T cell receptor beta chain appears in the sequencing data of a study of vaccination and CD4 T cells after COVID-19. Concerning this clonotype itself: Its antigen is undetermined.

Sequenced with the Oncomine TCR Beta short-read assay was DNA taken from cultured CD4+ T cells. Someone extracted genomic DNA from cultured CD4+ T cells. Each CDR3 protein gets one entry after TCRdb re-called the PCR reads with MiXCR. The profile shows 20,000 to 25,000 distinct CDR3 sequences, 50% to 70% of them singletons. Stated treatment: approximately nine-day PBMC culture with coronavirus spike peptide pools or control peptides (ViraFEST assay). The input for sequencing was CD4+ T cells from blood, cultured in vitro, taken after SARS-CoV-2 vaccination. The source is a human donor who received a COVID-19 vaccine.

The CDR3 loop reads CASSTSTRDSQETQYF. CDR3 coding DNA: TGTGCCAGCAGTACATCGACCCGGGACAGCCAAGAGACCCAGTACTTC. This chain links TRBV6-1 with TRBJ2-5; 7 bases fit TRBD1. The CDR3 totals 16 residues. The trim removed 5 bases at V and 1 base at J, leaving 10 bases unmatched. Germline values: CDR1 MNHNS, CDR2 SASEGT.